The 30 T cell receptor beta chains given below trace back to one sample, sequenced in a study of breast tumors, draining lymph nodes, adjacent tissues. TCRdb processed the multiplex PCR reads anew with MiXCR; each CDR3 protein has one entry. In the table there are more than 100,000 distinct CDR3 sequences, about a fifth of which are singletons. Axillary draining lymph nodes of breast cancer patients supplied the node samples. Sequenced input: axillary lymph node tissue. The receptors here all came from a female donor with breast cancer. Some clones in this sample may be carry-over from other donors' samples.

This clonotype was observed at least ten times. The chain links TRBV6-6 to TRBJ2-3; no definite D call. The CDR3 extends over 14 amino acids. Looked up from germline, CDR1 is MNHNY and CDR2 is SVGAGI (reference sequence). V shed 7 bases and J shed 3 bases, with 14 bases lying between them. DNA of the CDR3: TGTGCCAGCACCCGCATCTCGAAGACAGATACGCAGTATTTT. It specifies CASTRISKTDTQYF.

This clonotype showed up many times. The chain uses TRBV5-6 and TRBJ2-1; the D gene is possibly TRBD1 (6 bases). The CDR3 loop spans 14 amino acids. CDR1 is SGHDT and CDR2 is YYEEEE in the germline V gene. Trimming cost V 2 bases and J 4 bases, with 10 bases left between them. The CDR3 sequence is CASSFGTLYNEQFF. The CDR3 DNA reads TGTGCCAGCAGCTTTGGGACACTATACAATGAGCAGTTCTTC.

This clonotype was counted many times. The chain joins TRBV9 to TRBJ2-7, with unresolved D. CDR3 length: 15 residues. CDR1 is SGDLS and CDR2 is YYNGEE in the germline V gene. V lost 0 bases, J lost 0 bases, and 10 bases lay in between. CDR3 protein: CASSVGSSYSYEQYF. The CDR3 nucleotides read TGTGCCAGCAGCGTAGGGTCCAGTTACTCCTACGAGCAGTACTTC.

This clonotype was seen a single time. With a much larger clone just one base away, this may be a read error. The V and J genes are TRBV7-9 and TRBJ1-3; maybe TRBD1 (5 bases). The CDR3 is 13 residues long. The germline V gene has CDR1 SEHNR and CDR2 FQNEAQ (reference sequence). The chain's CDR3 is CASRSTGGNTIHF. DNA of the CDR3: TGTGCCAGCAGAAGCACTGGGGGAAACACCATACATTTT.

Remarks on this clonotype: A much larger clone sits a single nucleotide away, making a read error possible. V gene TRBV19 combines with J gene TRBJ2-1, with TRBD2 matching over 8 bases. Germline V gene sequence: CDR1 LNHDA, CDR2 SQIVND (reference sequence). The CDR3 has 15 amino acids. The DNA of the CDR3 is TGTGCCAGTAGTATAAACTCGGGAGGGACCAATGAGCAGCTCTTC. This codes for CASSINSGGTNEQLF.

Notes on this clonotype: Being one base from a much bigger clone, this may be a read error. The chain's CDR3 is CASSIAGVHNEQFF. CDR3 DNA: TGTGCCAGTAGTATAGCTGGGGTTCACAATGAGCAGTTCTTC. The chain recombines TRBV19 with TRBJ2-1; D is uncertain. V shed 1 base and J shed 5 bases, with 9 bases lying between them. This CDR3 spans 14 amino acids. The germline V gene has CDR1 LNHDA and CDR2 SQIVND (reference sequence).

This clonotype showed up many times. The chain employs TRBV5-1 and TRBJ2-5; D is possibly TRBD1 (5 bases). Germline V lookup: CDR1 SGHRS, CDR2 YFSETQ. Trimming left V 1 base short and J 5 bases short, with 12 bases between. This CDR3 is built from 14 residues. The CDR3 protein is CASSLKGAGETQYF. The CDR3 nucleotides are TGCGCCAGCAGCTTGAAAGGGGCTGGGGAGACCCAGTACTTC.

This clonotype was detected many times. This chain connects TRBV18 to TRBJ1-2; D is possibly TRBD1 (6 bases). This CDR3 is built from 14 residues. V dropped 0 bases and J dropped 4 bases, with 9 bases sitting between them. CDR1 is KGHSH, CDR2 LQKENI, per germline. CDR3 amino acids: CASSPPGQPYGYTF. The CDR3 DNA is TGTGCCAGCTCACCACCGGGACAACCCTATGGCTACACCTTC. The full variable domain, completed using reference TRBV18 and TRBJ1-2, is NAGVMQNPRHLVRRRGQEARLRCSPMKGHSHVYWYRQLPEEGLKFMVYLQKENIIDESGMPKERFSAEFPKEGPSILRIQQVVRGDSAAYFCASSPPGQPYGYTFGSGTRLTVV.

On this clonotype: This could be a read error, since a much larger clone is one nucleotide away. This chain joins TRBV19 and TRBJ2-3; 10 nucleotides line up with TRBD1. The germline gives CDR1 LNHDA, CDR2 SQIVND (reference sequence). This CDR3 is built from 15 residues. CDR3 amino acids: CASTTWTGGADAQYF. The DNA for the CDR3 is TGTGCCAGTACGACCTGGACAGGGGGGGCAGATGCGCAGTATTTT.

This clonotype came up many times. The rearrangement uses TRBV6-6 and TRBJ2-1; 11 bases align to TRBD2. The germline gives CDR1 MNHNY, CDR2 SVGAGI (reference sequence). This CDR3 has 15 residues. V shed 5 bases, J shed 6 bases, and the junction held 6 bases outside the gene matches. The DNA for the CDR3 is TGTGCCAGCAGTGCCGGGACTAGCGGTCCCAATGAGCAGTTCTTC. The encoded protein is CASSAGTSGPNEQFF.

Many counts were recorded for this clonotype. The chain is built from TRBV7-9 and TRBJ2-7; possibly TRBD1 or TRBD2 for D (6 bases each). Germline values: CDR1 SEHNR, CDR2 FQNEAQ (reference sequence). Trimming left V 5 bases short and J 6 bases short, with 14 bases between. The CDR3 sequence is 13 residues long. The CDR3 spells CASSLGGGVEQYF. The DNA of the CDR3 is TGTGCCAGCAGCCTTGGAGGGGGAGTCGAGCAGTACTTC.

Ten or more counts support this clonotype. The CDR3 here is CSAAGTGGIDEQFF. The CDR3 bases are TGCAGTGCCGCCGGGACAGGGGGCATCGATGAGCAGTTCTTC. The chain is built from TRBV20-1 and TRBJ2-1; 12 positions agree with TRBD1. CDR1 and CDR2 from the germline V gene are DFQATT and SNEGSKA (reference sequence). This CDR3 comprises 14 residues. After removal of 6 bases from V and 8 bases from J, the junction contained 8 bases not matched to a gene.

About this clonotype itself: At one end, the junction sequence differs from germline, possibly due to a read error. This chain joins TRBV5-1 and TRBJ2-3; 14 bases are a match to TRBD2. The CDR3 loop spans 18 amino acids. From germline, CDR1 is SGHRS and CDR2 YFSETQ. CDR3 DNA sequence: TGCGCCAGCAGCTCGTCGGGACTAGCGGGAGAGCGGACAGATGCGCAGTATTTT. Protein: CASSSSGLAGERTDAQYF.

The sample holds many counts of this clonotype. The chain is built from TRBV5-6 and TRBJ1-2; 9 positions agree with TRBD1. This CDR3 region has 15 residues. Germline V gives CDR1 SGHDT, CDR2 YYEEEE. V lost 0 bases to trimming and J lost 8 bases; unmatched junction nucleotides: 8. CDR3 in DNA: TGTGCCAGCAGCTTGGCCGGGACAGGGTTAAGGGGCTACACCTTC. The encoded protein is CASSLAGTGLRGYTF.

This clonotype has a count of ten or more. The chain couples TRBV6-5 to TRBJ2-3, with 7 positions matching TRBD1. The CDR3 sequence is 15 residues long. In germline, CDR1 is MNHEY, CDR2 SVGAGI. The V gene end was trimmed by 5 bases and the J gene end by 0 bases; junction bases not matched to a gene: 5. DNA of the CDR3: TGTGCCAGCAGTCTCACAGGGGCTAGCACAGATACGCAGTATTTT. Translated, it gives CASSLTGASTDTQYF.

This clonotype has just a few counts. V gene TRBV27 combines with J gene TRBJ2-1, with D tentatively TRBD1 or TRBD2 (7 bases each). With 2 bases removed from V and 6 bases from J, the gap between germline ends came to 14 bases. This CDR3 contains 15 residues. CDR1 is MNHEY, CDR2 SMNVEV, per germline (reference sequence). CDR3 protein: CASSLQGGDANEQFF. CDR3 nucleotide sequence: TGTGCCAGCAGTTTACAGGGGGGGGACGCCAATGAGCAGTTCTTC.

This clonotype was detected once. J is TRBJ2-1 and V is TRBV3-1; 9 positions agree with TRBD1. The CDR3 covers 17 residues. V was clipped by 3 bases and J by 5 bases; unmatched bases: 11. Germline CDR1 LGHDT, CDR2 YNNKEL (reference sequence). The CDR3 loop is CASSQEQGARYNNEQFF. The CDR3 DNA follows: TGTGCCAGCAGCCAGGAACAGGGGGCGCGGTATAACAATGAGCAGTTCTTC.

This clonotype was seen just once. This sequence may be a read error, since a much larger clone differs from it by one base. The CDR3 ends on some other residue instead of the conserved phenylalanine or tryptophan, so this is likely a read error. The genes are TRBV15 and TRBJ2-7; 9 nucleotides match TRBD1. The CDR3 is 15 residues long. Trimming removed 3 bases from V and 2 bases from J; junction bases left unmatched: 5. Germline CDR1 is LNHNV and CDR2 is YYDKDF (reference sequence). The CDR3 is CATSRAGTGTYEQYS. The CDR3, as DNA: TGTGCCACCAGCAGGGCCGGGACAGGGACCTACGAGCAGTACTCC.

This clonotype showed up many times. The chain combines TRBV6-2 or TRBV6-3 with TRBJ1-5; 8 bases fit TRBD1. V shed 4 bases and J 3 bases; nucleotides not matched to a gene: 2. This CDR3 comprises 14 residues. Germline CDR1 and CDR2: MNHEY and SVGEGT. The DNA for the CDR3 is TGTGCCAGCAGTTCGGGACAGGTCAATCAGCCCCAGCATTTT. Translation gives CASSSGQVNQPQHF.

This clonotype showed up just a few times. The CDR3 spells CASSRRQGRVGYNEQFF. CDR3 sequence (DNA): TGTGCCAGCAGTCGTCGACAGGGAAGGGTGGGGTACAATGAGCAGTTCTTC. J is TRBJ2-1 and V is TRBV27; 7 nucleotides align to TRBD1. Unmatched junction bases numbered 14, after V lost 5 bases and J lost 4 bases. The CDR3 length is 17 residues. Germline CDR1 is MNHEY and CDR2 is SMNVEV (reference sequence).

This clonotype was observed at least ten times. V and J are TRBV29-1 and TRBJ2-3, with D possibly being TRBD2 (7 bases). CDR3 length equals 14 residues. Trimming took 5 bases from V and 4 from J, leaving 16 bases between them. In germline, CDR1 is SQVTM, CDR2 ANQGSEA. This CDR3 reads CSVSPGGRSDTQYF. CDR3 bases: TGCAGCGTTAGCCCGGGGGGCCGATCAGATACGCAGTATTTT.

This clonotype was seen a handful of times. The genes are TRBV28 and TRBJ2-2; D tentatively fits TRBD1 or TRBD2 (5 bases each). The CDR3 loop spans 15 amino acids. Trimming shortened V by 7 bases and J by 2 bases, and 14 bases separated the two germline ends. In germline, CDR1 is MDHEN, CDR2 SYDVKM. CDR3: CASTFAGANTGELFF. CDR3 coding DNA: TGTGCCAGCACCTTTGCCGGGGCCAACACCGGGGAGCTGTTTTTT.

Concerning this clonotype itself: The CDR3 does not end in the conserved phenylalanine or tryptophan, so this is likely a read error. The chain is built from TRBV11-2 and TRBJ2-1, with TRBD2 matching 13 bases. Germline V gene sequence: CDR1 SGHAT, CDR2 FQNNGV. After removal of 3 bases from V and 2 bases from J, the junction contained 10 bases not matched to a gene. The CDR3 spans 19 residues. The CDR3 DNA reads as TGTGCCAGCAGCTTCAGAGGGACTAGCGGGACCTCCCCCTACAATGAGCAGTTCCTC. Translating gives CASSFRGTSGTSPYNEQFL.

This clonotype occurred many times. The chain has TRBV7-8 and TRBJ2-2; possible D gene TRBD1, 6 bases. Trimming took off 3 bases at V and 1 base at J, with 9 bases between the two ends. Germline values: CDR1 SGHVS, CDR2 FQNEAQ. The CDR3 extends over 15 amino acids. The DNA of the CDR3 is TGTGCCAGCAGCTTTACAGGGTGGAACACCGGGGAGCTGTTTTTT. It translates to CASSFTGWNTGELFF.

At least ten counts were recorded for this clonotype. The chain has TRBV6-1 and TRBJ2-5; 8 bases align to TRBD1. The CDR3 is 17 amino acids. The germline CDR1 and CDR2 sequences are MNHNS and SASEGT. V shed 1 base and J 1 base; nucleotides not matched to a gene: 8. This CDR3 is CASSEVWDRWAQETQYF. The CDR3 coding sequence is TGTGCCAGCAGTGAAGTCTGGGACAGGTGGGCCCAAGAGACCCAGTACTTC.

This clonotype was seen at least ten times. The rearrangement joins TRBV15 to TRBJ1-2; D ambiguous. The length of the CDR3 is 16 residues. V was clipped by 0 bases and J by 0 bases, with 11 bases between them. Germline lookup yields CDR1 LNHNV and CDR2 YYDKDF (reference sequence). The CDR3 DNA reads as TGTGCCACCAGCAGAGACCCGACGGGGACTAACTATGGCTACACCTTC. As protein: CATSRDPTGTNYGYTF.

Worth noting for this clonotype: A much more abundant neighbour one base away suggests this may be a read error. The genes are TRBV7-6 and TRBJ2-5, with 7 positions matching TRBD2. Germline assignment: CDR1 SGHVS and CDR2 FNYEAQ. This CDR3 contains 14 residues. The V gene end was trimmed by 4 bases and the J gene end by 5 bases; junction bases not matched to a gene: 7. For the CDR3, the DNA is TGTGCCAGCAGCTCGGGACTATTCCACGAGACCCAGTACTTC. Translating it yields CASSSGLFHETQYF.

This clonotype was seen ten or more times. This chain links TRBV4-1 with TRBJ2-7, with TRBD2 matching 14 bases. V shed 4 bases, J shed 4 bases, and the junction held 9 bases outside the gene matches. Germline loops: CDR1 MGHRA, CDR2 YSYEKL. This CDR3 is built from 17 residues. CDR3 region: CASSRNPGTSGGYEQYF. The CDR3 DNA is TGCGCCAGCAGCCGCAATCCCGGGACTAGCGGGGGTTACGAGCAGTACTTC.

In this sample, this clonotype turned up many times. The chain has TRBV12-3 or TRBV12-4 and TRBJ2-5; possible D gene TRBD2, 6 bases. This CDR3 spans 15 amino acids. Deletions cut 5 bases from V and 8 bases from J, with 21 bases between. CDR3 coding DNA: TGTGCCAGCAGTACAACCGGGACTCTAGACGGAACCCAGTACTTC. Protein product: CASSTTGTLDGTQYF.

This clonotype was recorded many times. V gene TRBV12-3 or TRBV12-4 combines with J gene TRBJ1-3; 8 bases are shared with TRBD1. The J segment lost 9 bases and the V segment lost 5 bases, leaving 9 bases of the junction unmatched. This CDR3 spans 14 amino acids. CDR3 loop: CASSPGTGRSTIYF. DNA for the CDR3: TGTGCCAGCAGTCCTGGGACAGGTAGAAGCACCATATATTTT.